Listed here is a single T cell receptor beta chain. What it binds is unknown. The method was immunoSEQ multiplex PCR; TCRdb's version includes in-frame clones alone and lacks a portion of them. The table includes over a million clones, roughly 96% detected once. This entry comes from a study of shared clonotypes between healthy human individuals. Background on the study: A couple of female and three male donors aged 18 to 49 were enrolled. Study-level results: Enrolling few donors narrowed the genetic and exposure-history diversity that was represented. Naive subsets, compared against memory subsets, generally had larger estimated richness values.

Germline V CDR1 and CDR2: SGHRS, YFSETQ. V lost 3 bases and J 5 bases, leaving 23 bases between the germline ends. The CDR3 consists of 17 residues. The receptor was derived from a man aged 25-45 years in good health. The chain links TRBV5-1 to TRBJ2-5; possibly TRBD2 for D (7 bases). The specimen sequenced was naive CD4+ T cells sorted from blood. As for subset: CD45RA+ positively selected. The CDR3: CASSSHPGRGAGETQYF. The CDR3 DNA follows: TGCGCCAGCAGCTCTCACCCGGGACGGGGGGCTGGGGAGACCCAGTACTTC.